This record covers a single T cell receptor beta chain. Its specificity is unknown. TCRdb recomputed calls from the reads with MiXCR, one row per CDR3 protein. The sample carries 650,000 to 850,000 distinct CDR3 sequences, roughly 28% recorded once. This record belongs to a study of T cell repertoires in cytomegalovirus infection. Across the whole study: Selected CMV epitopes included recently identified HLA-C-restricted ones as well as well-studied HLA-B-restricted ones. Indications of both CMV infection and matching HLA type were provided by public TCR beta signatures.

Study-wide points: Frequencies of public TCR beta families were cumulated, and this identified carriers of CMV plus the relevant HLA. Clonotype analysis showed dominance of the ex vivo response by HLA-C-restricted CMV-specific TCR beta clonotypes.

The CDR3 loop spans 17 amino acids. The germline gives CDR1 SNHLY, CDR2 FYNNEI. V lost 3 bases and J 0 bases, leaving 15 bases between the germline ends. This TCR came from a human donor in good health (CMV status not recorded). Some clones in this sample may be carry-over from other donors' samples. The starting material was cultured CD8+ T cells from PBMCs, obtained from culture after CMV antigen stimulation. The V and J genes are TRBV2 and TRBJ2-1; D perhaps matches TRBD1 (5 bases). CDR3 bases: TGTGCCAGCAGTGACCCCGACAGCCTGAGCTCCTACAATGAGCAGTTCTTC. It codes for CASSDPDSLSSYNEQFF.